This T cell receptor (beta chain) was recovered during a study of shared clonotypes between healthy human individuals. Germline loops: CDR1 MDHEN, CDR2 SYDVKM. The CDR3 covers 13 residues. Trimming cost V 5 bases and J 4 bases, with 12 bases left between them. The table lists this clone with many counts. The sample contains more than one DNA sequence encoding this CDR3. Only in-frame clones appear in the TCRdb table, and some are missing; sequencing was by immunoSEQ multiplex PCR. The sample yields hundreds of thousands of clones, around 67% seen once. This chain links TRBV28 with TRBJ2-7, with D possibly being TRBD2 (5 bases). The receptor's source is a woman in her 30s in good health. The specimen sequenced was memory CD4+ T cells sorted from blood. Sample subset: CD45RA-negative fraction. The CDR3 sequence: CASSPARGYEQYF. DNA of the CDR3: TGTGCCAGCAGTCCCGCCCGGGGTTACGAGCAGTACTTC.